This T cell receptor (beta chain) was sequenced for a study of Graves' ophthalmopathy and Graves' hyperthyroidism. In the study overall: Peripheral blood (taken before any treatment) was collected at initial diagnosis.

V was trimmed by 4 bases and J by 3 bases, leaving 19 bases between them. This CDR3 spans 16 amino acids. The germline V gene encodes CDR1 SGHKS and CDR2 YYEKEE (reference sequence). Amplified TCR beta CDR3 regions were obtained using RNA transcripts as template. The first-round RT-PCR employed HTBI primers together with the Qiagen OneStep RT-PCR kit. A multiplex PCR was then performed as the second round. TCRdb reprocessed the multiplex PCR reads via MiXCR and lists one record per CDR3 protein. This sample has about 340,000 distinct CDR3 sequences, with 17% found just once. Many counts were recorded for this clonotype. The antigen is undetermined. Other autoimmune diseases, uncontrolled infections, pregnancy or lactation ruled patients out of participation. Study-wide findings and caveats: Among expanded thyroid clonotypes above 0.001 frequency, most also occurred in blood. The model predicted progression of ophthalmopathy with a sensitivity of roughly 70%, and its specificity was 72% to 85%.

The V gene is TRBV5-5, the J gene TRBJ2-5, with D possibly matching TRBD1 (5 bases). The sequence was collected from an adult man with Graves' ophthalmopathy. The material sequenced was peripheral blood. The CDR3 nucleotides are TGTGCCAGCAGCCCCGCAGGGATTCGGATGGAAGAGACCCAGTACTTC. Protein: CASSPAGIRMEETQYF.